What follows are 32 T cell receptor beta chains derived from one specimen sequenced in a study of blood T cell repertoires in COVID-19. This table comes from immunoSEQ multiplex PCR, and its TCRdb copy is limited to in-frame clones, with some not included. Of some 210,000 clones listed, about 88% were seen once; the top ten hold approximately 5.6%. The specimen sequenced was peripheral blood. These receptors all stem from a woman aged 40 to 50 who had recovered from COVID-19.

The rearrangement joins TRBV6-5 to TRBJ1-1; D is unclear. Looked up from germline, CDR1 is MNHEY and CDR2 is SVGAGI. This CDR3 spans 14 amino acids. V lost 2 bases and J 8 bases, leaving 15 bases between the germline ends. This CDR3 reads CASSYGQVQYEAFF. The CDR3 DNA follows: TGTGCCAGCAGTTACGGCCAGGTACAGTACGAAGCTTTCTTT.

The V and J genes are TRBV2 and TRBJ1-4, with D perhaps TRBD1 (5 bases). Germline lookup yields CDR1 SNHLY and CDR2 FYNNEI. CDR3 size: 11 residues. CDR3 loop: CVKVQDEKLFF. CDR3 bases: TGTGTCAAGGTACAGGATGAAAAACTGTTTTTT.

This clone has a single count. The rearrangement uses TRBV3-1 (or the pseudogene TRBV3-2) and TRBJ2-1; 9 bases agree with TRBD2. CDR3 length equals 17 residues. CDR1 and CDR2 (germline): LGHDT, YNNKEL (reference sequence). V shed 0 bases and J 2 bases; nucleotides not matched to a gene: 5. The CDR3 reads CASSQEWASGTYNEQFF. The CDR3 nucleotides read TGTGCCAGCAGCCAAGAATGGGCTAGCGGGACCTACAATGAGCAGTTCTTC.

Here the CDR3 reads CASSVDDTYGYTF. The CDR3 DNA sequence: TGTGCCAGCAGCGTAGATGACACATATGGCTACACCTTC. The V call is TRBV9, the J call TRBJ1-2; no definite D call. The length of the CDR3 is 13 residues. Trimming removed 0 bases from V and 5 bases from J, with 8 bases in between. The germline V gene encodes CDR1 SGDLS and CDR2 YYNGEE.

This chain connects TRBV20-1 to TRBJ2-5; D is unresolved. Germline V CDR1 and CDR2: DFQATT, SNEGSKA (reference sequence). V shed 3 bases and J shed 1 base, with 12 bases lying between them. The CDR3 has 14 amino acids. CDR3 loop: CSASLVGAQETQYF. The CDR3 DNA is TGCAGTGCTAGTTTAGTGGGCGCCCAAGAGACCCAGTACTTC.

V usage is TRBV27 and J usage is TRBJ2-1; 9 positions match TRBD1. This CDR3 spans 13 amino acids. The junction had 6 bases not matched to a gene; V was cut back by 6 bases and J by 9 bases. CDR1 and CDR2 (germline): MNHEY, SMNVEV (reference sequence). CDR3 residues: CASSAGTGFEQFF. CDR3 bases: TGTGCCAGCAGCGCCGGGACAGGGTTTGAGCAGTTCTTC.

This chain uses TRBV7-9 with TRBJ2-2, with a weak D call TRBD2 (5 bases). CDR1 and CDR2 (germline): SEHNR, FQNEAQ (reference sequence). Trimming pared 8 bases from V and 6 bases from J, leaving 19 bases between. This CDR3 region has 15 residues. Here the CDR3 reads CASEREKGSPGELFF. The DNA of the CDR3 is TGTGCCAGCGAACGGGAAAAAGGGAGCCCCGGGGAGCTGTTTTTT.

The rearrangement links TRBV10-3 to TRBJ1-2; TRBD1 might be the D (5 bases). The CDR3 covers 13 residues. The germline CDR1 and CDR2 sequences are ENHRY and SYGVKD. Here the CDR3 DNA reads TGTGCATTTTGGGGCGGTTTACAAAGTGGCTACACCTTC. Residues: CAFWGGLQSGYTF.

The rearrangement uses TRBV6-5 and TRBJ1-2; 7 positions match TRBD1. CDR1 is MNHEY and CDR2 is SVGAGI in the germline V gene. V lost 6 bases to trimming and J lost 2 bases; unmatched junction nucleotides: 3. This CDR3 is 13 amino acids long. This CDR3 reads CASSRDSNYGYTF. As DNA, the CDR3 is TGTGCCAGCAGCAGGGACAGCAACTATGGCTACACCTTC.

The chain links TRBV7-8 to TRBJ1-1; TRBD1 matches at 8 bases. The CDR3 is 13 amino acids. Germline assignment: CDR1 SGHVS and CDR2 FQNEAQ. The ends lost 0 bases at V and 8 bases at J; junction bases unmatched: 2. The CDR3 coding sequence is TGTGCCAGCAGCTTAGCGTGGGACAGGGAAGCTTTCTTT. It yields the protein CASSLAWDREAFF.

This chain uses TRBV13 with TRBJ1-1, with TRBD1 identical over 8 bases. V lost 4 bases, J lost 3 bases, and 7 bases stayed unmatched. The CDR3 extends over 15 amino acids. Germline lookup yields CDR1 PRHDT and CDR2 FYEKMQ (reference sequence). The CDR3 reads CASSSGGTEYTEAFF. The CDR3 DNA reads as TGTGCCAGCAGCTCAGGGGGCACGGAATACACTGAAGCTTTCTTT.

V usage is TRBV1 and J usage is TRBJ1-2; TRBD1, the D gene given by the table, was not confirmed from the DNA. TRBV1 is a pseudogene. The CDR3 consists of 17 residues. As DNA, the CDR3 is TGCACCAGCAGCCGACACCATCAGGGGGCGCGTGGCTATGGCTACACCTTC. Translated: CTSSRHHQGARGYGYTF.

This sequence joins TRBV19 and TRBJ1-5, with 7 positions matching TRBD1. Germline V CDR1 and CDR2: LNHDA, SQIVND (reference sequence). The CDR3 is 12 residues long. With 11 bases clipped from V and 3 bases from J, the junction kept 4 bases outside the gene matches. CDR3 region: CAVQGNNQPQHF. CDR3 in DNA: TGTGCCGTACAGGGGAACAATCAGCCCCAGCATTTT.

This chain connects TRBV19 to TRBJ2-2, with 14 bases identical to TRBD2. The trim removed 7 bases at V and 7 bases at J, leaving 14 bases unmatched. The CDR3 has 18 residues. Germline V lookup: CDR1 LNHDA, CDR2 SQIVND (reference sequence). CDR3: CASTREGRLAGGDGELFF. The CDR3 DNA is TGTGCCAGTACTCGGGAGGGACGACTAGCGGGAGGGGACGGGGAGCTGTTTTTT.

V usage is TRBV29-1 and J usage is TRBJ2-1; no definite D call. The V and J ends lost 2 bases and 8 bases respectively, with 16 bases between them. The CDR3 is 14 residues long. Germline CDR1 SQVTM, CDR2 ANQGSEA. The CDR3 protein is CSVELLADPYEQFF. The CDR3 DNA reads TGCAGCGTTGAATTACTGGCGGATCCCTATGAGCAGTTCTTC.

A remark on this clone: The same CDR3 is also encoded by other DNA sequences in this sample. The V call is TRBV9, the J call TRBJ1-6; D gene ambiguous. V gave up 0 bases and J gave up 7 bases, with 5 bases separating them. Germline V CDR1 and CDR2: SGDLS, YYNGEE. This CDR3 is 13 amino acids long. The CDR3 DNA follows: TGTGCCAGCAGCGTAGGCGGGAATTCACCCCTCCACTTT. Protein product: CASSVGGNSPLHF.

V and J are TRBV28 and TRBJ2-7, with 8 nucleotides matching TRBD2. From germline, CDR1 is MDHEN and CDR2 SYDVKM. With V trimmed by 5 bases and J by 2 bases, 5 bases remained unmatched. The CDR3 contains 14 residues. The CDR3 is CASSNSGNPYEQYF. The CDR3 nucleotides are TGTGCCAGCAGTAATAGCGGGAATCCCTACGAGCAGTACTTC.

The rearrangement links TRBV6-5 to TRBJ2-3; D is possibly TRBD2 (6 bases). This CDR3 has 14 residues. V was cut by 6 bases and J by 3 bases, with 13 bases left in between. The germline V gene encodes CDR1 MNHEY and CDR2 SVGAGI. CDR3 protein: CASSKRDFTDTQYF. The CDR3, as DNA: TGTGCCAGCAGCAAACGGGACTTTACAGATACGCAGTATTTT.

The chain recombines TRBV30 with TRBJ2-7, with 9 nucleotides matching TRBD1. V shed 5 bases, J shed 2 bases, and the junction held 7 bases outside the gene matches. CDR1 and CDR2 from the germline V gene are GTSNPN and SVGIG (reference sequence). The length of the CDR3 is 14 residues. The CDR3 DNA sequence: TGTGCCTGGCAGCCGGGACAGGGTACCTACGAGCAGTACTTC. It codes for CAWQPGQGTYEQYF.

The chain couples TRBV19 to TRBJ2-7; D is undetermined. V lost 0 bases and J lost 1, with 4 bases in between. The CDR3 is 13 residues long. Germline assignment: CDR1 LNHDA and CDR2 SQIVND (reference sequence). CDR3 DNA sequence: TGTGCCAGTAGTATAGAGACATCCTACGAGCAGTACTTC. Amino acids: CASSIETSYEQYF. The variable domain in full, with the rest retrieved from reference TRBV19 and TRBJ2-7, is DGGITQSPKYLFRKEGQNVTLSCEQNLNHDAMYWYRQDPGQGLRLIYYSQIVNDFQKGDIAEGYSVSREKKESFPLTVTSAQKNPTAFYLCASSIETSYEQYFGPGTRLTVT.

This chain uses TRBV29-1 with TRBJ1-2, with 11 bases matching TRBD1. With V trimmed by 6 bases and J by 8 bases, 14 bases remained unmatched. The CDR3 covers 15 residues. Per the germline V gene, CDR1 is SQVTM and CDR2 is ANQGSEA. For the CDR3, the DNA is TGCAGCGTCGCCACCTTGGACAGGGGGCTCGAGGGCTACACCTTC. Its protein is CSVATLDRGLEGYTF.

By frequency in the sample, this clone is medium-sized. The genes are TRBV4-1 and TRBJ2-7; D might be TRBD2 (5 bases). There are 13 residues in the CDR3. The germline gives CDR1 MGHRA, CDR2 YSYEKL. The ends were cut back, 0 bases at V and 3 bases at J, with 6 bases in the middle. This CDR3 reads CASSQESGYEQYF. CDR3 sequence (DNA): TGCGCCAGCAGCCAAGAAAGCGGCTACGAGCAGTACTTC.

The chain employs TRBV5-1 and TRBJ1-2; 11 bases are shared with TRBD1. V shed 0 bases and J 7 bases; nucleotides not matched to a gene: 5. Germline V gives CDR1 SGHRS, CDR2 YFSETQ. The CDR3 sequence is 15 residues long. CDR3 bases: TGCGCCAGCAGCTTGGCCGGGACAGGGGGAAGTGGCTACACCTTC. Its protein product is CASSLAGTGGSGYTF.

The V call is TRBV20-1, the J call TRBJ2-1, with D maybe TRBD1 (6 bases). Germline CDR1 and CDR2: DFQATT and SNEGSKA (reference sequence). This CDR3 contains 13 residues. Trimming removed 3 bases at V and 6 bases at J, with 12 bases between. DNA of the CDR3: TGCAGTGCTAGTAACAGGGTGACCAATGAGCAGTTCTTC. Its translation is CSASNRVTNEQFF.

The CDR3 nucleotides are TGTGCCAGTAGTATAGGAGGCGGCGGGAGGACGACCTACGAGCAGTACTTC. Its translation is CASSIGGGGRTTYEQYF. The V gene is TRBV19, the J gene TRBJ2-7; 8 bases align to TRBD2. CDR3 length: 17 amino acids. Germline V gene sequence: CDR1 LNHDA, CDR2 SQIVND (reference sequence). V lost 1 base, J lost 2 bases, and 10 bases stayed unmatched.

The genes are TRBV4-1 and TRBJ1-4; the D is unclear. The CDR3 runs 13 residues. V was trimmed by 0 bases and J by 4 bases, leaving 3 bases between them. Germline lookup yields CDR1 MGHRA and CDR2 YSYEKL. The CDR3 region is CASSQDHNEKLFF. CDR3 DNA: TGCGCCAGCAGCCAAGACCATAATGAAAAACTGTTTTTT.

V and J are TRBV5-6 and TRBJ2-1; TRBD2 aligns across 9 bases. The CDR3 has 16 residues. Germline-derived CDR1 and CDR2 are SGHDT and YYEEEE. The V segment lost 4 bases and the J segment 8 bases; nucleotides outside the gene matches: 13. CDR3 loop: CASSLYSGSAWDEQFF. CDR3 nucleotides: TGTGCCAGCAGCCTTTATAGCGGGAGTGCCTGGGATGAGCAGTTCTTC.

This clone was recorded only once. This chain joins TRBV6-5 and TRBJ1-6; D remains ambiguous. V was trimmed by 6 bases and J by 12 bases, leaving 12 bases between them. Germline-derived CDR1 and CDR2 are MNHEY and SVGAGI. The CDR3 length is 12 residues. The CDR3: CASSPPEEPLHF. The CDR3, as DNA: TGTGCCAGCAGCCCACCTGAGGAACCCCTCCACTTT.

This clone was detected once. The rearrangement joins TRBV19 to TRBJ2-3; TRBD1 is a possible D gene (6 bases). CDR3 length: 14 amino acids. Trimming cost V 5 bases and J 0 bases, with 9 bases left between them. From germline, CDR1 is LNHDA and CDR2 SQIVND (reference sequence). CDR3 sequence (DNA): TGTGCCAGTAGTCCAACAGGGAGCACAGATACGCAGTATTTT. It is translated as CASSPTGSTDTQYF.

Concerning this clone: At one end, the junction sequence differs from germline, possibly due to a read error. This sequence joins TRBV14 and TRBJ2-7; weak D call: TRBD1 (5 bases). The length of the CDR3 is 14 residues. In germline, CDR1 is SGHDN, CDR2 FVKESK. The CDR3 bases are TGTGCCAGCAGCCAAGTATCGGGTGACAGCCCAATGAACTTC. Translating it yields CASSQVSGDSPMNF.

This clone is a singleton in its sample. In nucleotides, the CDR3 is TGTGCCAGCAGCGTATCTTACAGGTTCTACGAGCAGTACTTC. Its translation is CASSVSYRFYEQYF. The rearrangement uses TRBV9 and TRBJ2-7; D may be TRBD1 (5 bases). The germline CDR1 and CDR2 sequences are SGDLS and YYNGEE. The CDR3 has 14 residues. V lost 1 base and J lost 3, with 11 bases in between.

This clone was observed a handful of times. The chain couples TRBV19 to TRBJ2-3; 8 nucleotides line up with TRBD1. With 6 bases clipped from V and 4 bases from J, the junction kept 6 bases outside the gene matches. The CDR3 runs to 14 residues. In germline, CDR1 is LNHDA, CDR2 SQIVND (reference sequence). The CDR3 coding sequence is TGTGCCAGTAGGCTCGGACAGGGTTCAGATACGCAGTATTTT. Amino acid sequence: CASRLGQGSDTQYF.